The 16 T cell receptor beta chains given below trace back to one sample, sequenced in a study of T cells in Graves' hyperthyroidism and ophthalmopathy (dated by TCRdb to between 2018 and 2020). Receptor libraries were prepared by multiplex PCR. The sequencing machine was an Illumina HiSeq 2000. The TCR beta CDR3 regions were amplified from the RNA transcripts. The first round of RT-PCR for the TCR CDR3 was performed with the HTBI primer set and the Qiagen OneStep RT-PCR kit. TCRdb took the public reads, trimmed them with fastp at Q25, ran MiXCR for clone calling and kept in-frame beta chains. Identical CDR3 proteins give one entry, which carries the most common genes and DNA. A total of under 300,000 distinct CDR3 sequences appear in this sample, about 13% of them only once. The leading ten clones occupy around 8% of the sample. The sequenced sample was blood. The receptor set was obtained from a woman aged 40 to 50 with Graves' hyperthyroidism.

This clonotype appeared many times. The chain combines TRBV6-2 or TRBV6-3 with TRBJ2-1; 10 bases match TRBD2. J gave up 6 bases and V 5 bases, and 4 bases lay outside the gene matches. This CDR3 has 14 residues. CDR1 is MNHEY and CDR2 is SVGEGT in the germline V gene. CDR3 region: CASSRGLAANEQFF. The CDR3 coding sequence is TGTGCCAGCAGTCGAGGACTAGCGGCCAATGAGCAGTTCTTC.

Notes on this clonotype: A much larger clone lies one base from this, so it may be a read error. The chain has TRBV28 and TRBJ2-5; 8 bases line up with TRBD1. The CDR3 spans 16 residues. V lost 8 bases and J lost 4; bases outside the gene matches: 15. CDR1 is MDHEN and CDR2 is SYDVKM in the germline V gene. CDR3 DNA sequence: TGTGCCAGCGCCCTTCCGACAGGGGAATCCCGAGAGACCCAGTACTTC. Protein: CASALPTGESRETQYF.

The rearrangement links TRBV6-5 to TRBJ2-5; TRBD2 is a possible D gene (6 bases). Trimming removed 4 bases from V and 9 bases from J, with 21 bases in between. CDR3 length: 15 residues. Germline values: CDR1 MNHEY, CDR2 SVGAGI. CDR3 nucleotides: TGTGCCAGCAGTTCCCCTGGAGGGAGGTCGGAGGCCCAGTACTTC. This codes for CASSSPGGRSEAQYF.

This clonotype has a count of ten or more. This chain links TRBV3-1 with TRBJ2-5; 10 nucleotides align to TRBD1. Losses at the gene ends were 1 base for V and 7 bases for J; bases not matched to a gene: 3. This CDR3 comprises 14 residues. Germline V lookup: CDR1 LGHDT, CDR2 YNNKEL (reference sequence). In nucleotides, the CDR3 is TGTGCCAGCAGCCAAGGTCGGACAGGGGGGACCCAGTACTTC. Protein product: CASSQGRTGGTQYF.

This clonotype was seen many times. The chain has TRBV3-1 and TRBJ2-3; 10 nucleotides agree with TRBD2. Trimming removed 4 bases from V and 4 bases from J; junction bases left unmatched: 5. The CDR3 is made up of 15 amino acids. CDR1 and CDR2 from the germline V gene are LGHDT and YNNKEL (reference sequence). CDR3 sequence: CASSPSGSRSDTQYF. As DNA, the CDR3 is TGTGCCAGCAGCCCTAGCGGGAGTAGGTCAGATACGCAGTATTTT.

The rearrangement links TRBV28 to TRBJ2-7; 8 bases align to TRBD1. The J segment lost 4 bases and the V segment lost 6 bases, leaving 11 bases of the junction unmatched. The CDR3 totals 15 residues. Germline loops: CDR1 MDHEN, CDR2 SYDVKM. The CDR3 spells CASRQRQGRRYEQYF. DNA for the CDR3: TGTGCCAGCAGACAAAGACAGGGGCGGCGGTACGAGCAGTACTTC.

This clonotype was seen many times. The gene calls are TRBV6-1 and TRBJ1-5; TRBD1 matches at 8 bases. Losses at the gene ends were 5 bases for V and 5 bases for J; bases not matched to a gene: 5. Germline lookup yields CDR1 MNHNS and CDR2 SASEGT. CDR3 length: 14 residues. CDR3: CASSPGQGDQPQHF. CDR3 in DNA: TGTGCCAGCAGTCCCGGACAGGGTGATCAGCCCCAGCATTTT.

This clonotype was seen many times. J is TRBJ2-3 and V is TRBV12-3 or TRBV12-4; D is uncertain. CDR3 length: 13 amino acids. V was trimmed by 4 bases and J by 7 bases, leaving 12 bases between them. CDR3 region: CASSSADRHTQYF. CDR3 nucleotides: TGTGCCAGCAGTTCCGCCGACCGGCATACGCAGTATTTT.

Many counts were recorded for this clonotype. The J gene is TRBJ1-1, the V gene TRBV6-1; perhaps TRBD1 as D (6 bases). Germline-derived CDR1 and CDR2 are MNHNS and SASEGT. This CDR3 comprises 12 residues. Trimming took 1 base from V and 11 from J, leaving 11 bases between them. CDR3 amino acids: CASSEGRQGAFF. CDR3 sequence (DNA): TGTGCCAGCAGTGAAGGGCGGCAGGGGGCTTTCTTT.

This clonotype was seen repeatedly, ten times or more. The chain is built from TRBV5-5 and TRBJ2-3; possibly TRBD2 for D (5 bases). The V gene lost 5 bases and the J gene lost 0 bases, with 16 bases spanning the gap. Germline CDR1 SGHKS, CDR2 YYEKEE (reference sequence). This CDR3 has 16 amino acids. The CDR3 spells CASSWKADTSTDTQYF. Here the CDR3 DNA reads TGTGCCAGCAGTTGGAAAGCGGATACTAGCACAGATACGCAGTATTTT.

The chain employs TRBV19 and TRBJ1-1; no reliable D call. This CDR3 spans 14 amino acids. From germline, CDR1 is LNHDA and CDR2 SQIVND (reference sequence). The ends were cut back, 0 bases at V and 8 bases at J, with 13 bases in the middle. In nucleotides, the CDR3 is TGTGCCAGTAGTATAGATATGCGGAGCGTGGAAGCTTTCTTT. Residues: CASSIDMRSVEAFF.

This clonotype was detected many times. The J gene is TRBJ1-3, the V gene TRBV11-2; D is undetermined. V shed 1 base and J shed 4 bases, with 17 bases lying between them. Germline V gene data show CDR1 as SGHAT and CDR2 as FQNNGV. The CDR3 sequence is 17 residues long. The chain's CDR3 is CASSLGLRPSGGNTIYF. The CDR3 bases are TGTGCCAGCAGCTTAGGTTTGAGGCCGTCGGGAGGAAACACCATATATTTT. Full variable domain (rest looked up from reference TRBV11-2 and TRBJ1-3): EAGVAQSPRYKIIEKRQSVAFWCNPISGHATLYWYQQILGQGPKLLIQFQNNGVVDDSQLPKDRFSAERLKGVDSTLKIQPAKLEDSAVYLCASSLGLRPSGGNTIYFGEGSWLTVV.

This clonotype has ten or more counts. The chain links TRBV5-6 to TRBJ2-5; 7 bases fit TRBD2. The germline V gene encodes CDR1 SGHDT and CDR2 YYEEEE. V dropped 4 bases and J dropped 3; count of bases not matched to a gene: 6. The CDR3 length is 14 residues. CDR3 region: CASSILAHKETQYF. The CDR3 region has the DNA TGTGCCAGCAGCATACTAGCGCACAAAGAGACCCAGTACTTC.

This chain uses TRBV20-1 with TRBJ2-1; tentatively, D is TRBD2 (6 bases). Germline assignment: CDR1 DFQATT and CDR2 SNEGSKA (reference sequence). V lost 6 bases, J lost 12 bases, and 12 bases lay in between. This CDR3 region has 10 residues. Here the CDR3 DNA reads TGCAGTGCGGAAACCGGGAGGCAGTTCTTC. Encoded protein: CSAETGRQFF.

This clonotype was seen at least ten times. J is TRBJ2-3 and V is TRBV12-3 or TRBV12-4, with 10 bases fitting TRBD2. The CDR3 runs to 12 residues. V was pared by 6 bases and J by 6 bases, with 0 bases of the junction left unmatched. The CDR3 DNA reads as TGTGCCAGCAGGGGACTAGCGGATACGCAGTATTTT. This encodes CASRGLADTQYF.

This clonotype occurred many times. J is TRBJ2-3 and V is TRBV7-2, with D perhaps TRBD1 or TRBD2 (5 bases each). Germline assignment: CDR1 SGHTA and CDR2 FQGNSA. The V and J ends lost 2 bases and 5 bases respectively, with 14 bases between them. This CDR3 has 15 amino acids. The CDR3 protein is CASSLWSGTGDTQYF. The CDR3 nucleotides read TGTGCCAGCAGCTTATGGTCCGGGACGGGAGATACGCAGTATTTT.